This TCR beta chain came from a study of T cell responses to AZD1222 COVID-19 vaccine. The study's findings and limits: Following two doses of AZD1222, Spike-specific TCR breadth and depth rose. Clonal diversity was possibly underestimated, and the donors were mostly white British, with more females.

Details on this clone: The antigen remains unidentified.

The V and J ends lost 4 bases and 0 bases respectively, with 7 bases between them. The V gene's germline CDR1 is MNHEY and CDR2 SMNVEV (reference sequence). The CDR3 sequence is 14 residues long. Only in-frame clones appear in the TCRdb table, and some are missing; sequencing was by immunoSEQ multiplex PCR. Here the sample spans hundreds of thousands of clones, around 93% being singletons. This sequence was found in an adult in good health. The chain couples TRBV27 to TRBJ1-3; D uncertain. The starting material was peripheral blood, obtained on day 0 of MenACWY control vaccination. The CDR3 coding sequence is TGTGCCAGCAGTTCACTTAACTCTGGAAACACCATATATTTT. Translation gives CASSSLNSGNTIYF.